This TCR beta chain was found in a study of technical replicates of blood from several donors. Trimming at V came to 11 bases and at J to 4 bases, leaving 18 bases not matched to a gene. Per germline, CDR1 SNHLY and CDR2 FYNNEI. This CDR3 comprises 16 residues. Assay used: immunoSEQ multiplex PCR; TCRdb lists only in-frame clones, some missing. The sample holds about 56,000 clones, nearly 95% seen once. The TCR sequence derives from a human donor in good health. Some clones in this sample may be carry-over from other donors' samples. The V call is TRBV2, the J call TRBJ2-7; TRBD2 matches at 9 bases. The material sequenced was PBMCs. The CDR3 DNA reads TGTGCCGGGGAAGGTCCTAGGCTAGCGGGAAATTACGAGCAGTACTTC. This encodes CAGEGPRLAGNYEQYF. The variable domain in full, with the rest retrieved from reference TRBV2 and TRBJ2-7, is EPEVTQTPSHQVTQMGQEVILRCVPISNHLYFYWYRQILGQKVEFLVSFYNNEISEKSEIFDDQFSVERPDGSNFTLKIRSTKLEDSAMYFCAGEGPRLAGNYEQYFGPGTRLTVT.